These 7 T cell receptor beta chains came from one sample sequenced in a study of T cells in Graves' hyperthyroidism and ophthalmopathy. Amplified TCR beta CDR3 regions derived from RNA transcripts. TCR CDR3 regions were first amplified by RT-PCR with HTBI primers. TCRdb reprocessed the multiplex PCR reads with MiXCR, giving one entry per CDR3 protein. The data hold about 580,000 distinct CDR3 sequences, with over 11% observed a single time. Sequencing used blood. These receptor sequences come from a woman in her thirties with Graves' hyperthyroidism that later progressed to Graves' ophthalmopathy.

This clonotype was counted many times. The CDR3 coding sequence is TGTGCCAGCACCTATCAGGGTTGGGATGGCTACACCTTC. Translating gives CASTYQGWDGYTF. The chain is built from TRBV28 and TRBJ1-2; D possibly corresponds to TRBD1 (5 bases). Looked up from germline, CDR1 is MDHEN and CDR2 is SYDVKM. CDR3 length: 13 residues. V lost 7 bases and J lost 6, with 15 bases in between.

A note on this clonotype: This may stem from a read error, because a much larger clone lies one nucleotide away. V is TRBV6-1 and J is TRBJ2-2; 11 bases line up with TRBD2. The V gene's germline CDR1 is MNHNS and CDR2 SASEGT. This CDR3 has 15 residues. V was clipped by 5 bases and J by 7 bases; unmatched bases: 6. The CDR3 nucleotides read TGTGCCAGCAGTCGGACTAGCGGGTTGAACGGGGAGCTGTTTTTT. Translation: CASSRTSGLNGELFF.

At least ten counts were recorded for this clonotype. The CDR3 DNA reads as TGTGCCATCAGTAGACAGGGGGCAACTAATGAAAAACTGTTTTTT. This gives the protein CAISRQGATNEKLFF. This chain connects TRBV10-3 to TRBJ1-4; 9 nucleotides line up with TRBD1. Germline V gene data show CDR1 as ENHRY and CDR2 as SYGVKD. The V gene end was trimmed by 5 bases and the J gene end by 0 bases; junction bases not matched to a gene: 1. The CDR3 is made up of 15 amino acids.

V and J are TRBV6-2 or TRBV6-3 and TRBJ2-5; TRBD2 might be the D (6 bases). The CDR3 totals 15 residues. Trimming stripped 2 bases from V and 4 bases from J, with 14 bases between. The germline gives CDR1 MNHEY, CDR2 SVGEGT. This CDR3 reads CASSYEGGRSETQYF. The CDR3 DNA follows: TGTGCCAGCAGTTACGAGGGAGGACGATCAGAGACCCAGTACTTC.

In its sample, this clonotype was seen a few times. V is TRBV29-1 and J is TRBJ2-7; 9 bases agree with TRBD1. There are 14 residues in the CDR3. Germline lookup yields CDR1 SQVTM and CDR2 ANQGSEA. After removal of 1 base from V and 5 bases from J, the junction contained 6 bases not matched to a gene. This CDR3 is CSVEGPGQGNEQYF. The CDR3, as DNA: TGCAGCGTTGAAGGGCCGGGACAGGGAAACGAGCAGTACTTC.

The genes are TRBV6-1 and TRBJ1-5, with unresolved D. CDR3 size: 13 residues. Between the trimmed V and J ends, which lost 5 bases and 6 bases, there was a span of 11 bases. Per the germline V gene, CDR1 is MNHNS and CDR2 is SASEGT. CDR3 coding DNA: TGTGCCAGCAGTACCGTGCCCGTTCAGCCCCAGCATTTT. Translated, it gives CASSTVPVQPQHF.

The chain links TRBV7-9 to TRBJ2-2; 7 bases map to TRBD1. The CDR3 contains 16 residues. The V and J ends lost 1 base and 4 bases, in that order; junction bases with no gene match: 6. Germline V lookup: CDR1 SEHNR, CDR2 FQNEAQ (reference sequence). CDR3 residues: CASSLGHRGSTGELFF. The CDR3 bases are TGTGCCAGCAGCTTAGGTCACAGGGGAAGCACCGGGGAGCTGTTTTTT.